Detailed here is one T cell receptor (beta chain). The data were obtained in a study of response to subunit inactivated influenza vaccine. TCRdb passed the RT-PCR reads through MiXCR, listing each CDR3 protein once. The sample holds some 570,000 distinct CDR3 sequences, roughly 12% seen once. The CDR3 has 15 amino acids. V was trimmed by 6 bases and J by 4 bases, leaving 14 bases between them. The germline V gene encodes CDR1 KGHDR and CDR2 SFDVKD. The same sample was also used in a study of T cells expressing NK-cell markers. This second study says: It was by 5'RACE template switching with UMIs that TCR beta cDNA was made. Source material for TCR beta repertoires consisted of sorted CD3+CD56+NKG2C+, CD3+CD56+NKG2C- and CD3+CD56-NKG2C+ T cells. With respect to HCMV, most of the eight sequenced donors were seropositive, and one was seronegative. Dominant NKG2C+ clonotype frequencies of 1.0-7.0% of CD8+ T cells were measured in a handful of donors.

The sequenced sample was PBMCs from blood, obtained on the day of vaccination. The sequence was collected from a man over 45 who received an inactivated influenza vaccine. The genes are TRBV24-1 and TRBJ1-4; D may be TRBD1 (5 bases). The DNA for the CDR3 is TGTGCCACCAGTCCGGGAGGCAGGGTTAATGAAAAACTGTTTTTT. Translation gives CATSPGGRVNEKLFF.